The clone carrying this T cell receptor (beta chain) appeared once. Other DNA sequences of this sample code for an identical CDR3. These data originate in a study of cytomegalovirus exposure and HLA in healthy donors. Primers for the PCR totalled 60 Vbeta and 13 Jbeta. Using immunoSEQ multiplex PCR, the repertoire was profiled, and TCRdb retains in-frame clones only, with some absent. The table records 110,000 to 150,000 clones, roughly 80% of them present only once. Germline CDR1 and CDR2: SGHKS and YYEKEE (reference sequence). Trimming removed 0 bases from V and 3 bases from J, with 10 bases in between. There are 14 residues in the CDR3.

This sequence was found in a middle-aged woman in good health and CMV-seropositive. The rearrangement joins TRBV5-5 to TRBJ2-7; possible D gene TRBD1, 5 bases. Source material: PBMCs. The CDR3 protein is CASSLEGRVYEQYF. CDR3 coding DNA: TGTGCCAGCAGCTTGGAGGGCAGGGTCTACGAGCAGTACTTC.